Presented here are 20 T cell receptor beta chains from one specimen sequenced in a study of shared clonotypes between healthy human individuals. The table came from immunoSEQ multiplex PCR; TCRdb's copy has only in-frame clones and leaves some out. This table has more than 550,000 clones, around 91% appearing once. The specimen sequenced was memory CD8+ T cells from PBMCs. Subset specified: CD45RO+ cells pooled with CCR7-negative TemRA cells. The receptors derive from a man between 18 and 29 years old in good health. Some clones in this sample may be carry-over from other donors' samples.

The chain links TRBV28 to TRBJ2-7; maybe TRBD2 (6 bases). V was trimmed by 5 bases and J by 5 bases, leaving 19 bases between them. The CDR3 consists of 15 residues. Per the germline V gene, CDR1 is MDHEN and CDR2 is SYDVKM. The CDR3 is CASSLLILSGHEQYF. The CDR3 DNA reads as TGTGCCAGCAGTCTGTTGATCCTGAGCGGGCACGAGCAGTACTTC.

This chain links TRBV4-1 with TRBJ2-7; TRBD1 matches at 11 bases. V dropped 4 bases and J dropped 3; count of bases not matched to a gene: 8. The CDR3 loop spans 16 amino acids. CDR1 and CDR2 (germline): MGHRA, YSYEKL. This CDR3 is CASSPSPGQGVYEQYF. The CDR3 coding sequence is TGCGCCAGCAGCCCCTCCCCGGGACAGGGGGTCTACGAGCAGTACTTC.

This clone appeared a single time. Other DNA sequences from this sample encode an identical CDR3 as well. This rearrangement joins TRBV7-9 to TRBJ2-7; D possibly uses TRBD1 or TRBD2 (5 bases each). Between the trimmed V and J ends, which lost 5 bases and 0 bases, there was a span of 11 bases. Germline CDR1 reads SEHNR; CDR2 reads FQNEAQ (reference sequence). This CDR3 contains 14 residues. CDR3 sequence (DNA): TGTGCCAGCAGCCCGGGACCATCCTCCTACGAGCAGTACTTC. Translating gives CASSPGPSSYEQYF.

This chain connects TRBV10-3 to TRBJ1-2, with D hard to call. CDR1 ENHRY and CDR2 SYGVKD come from the germline V gene. The CDR3 is made up of 12 amino acids. V dropped 10 bases and J dropped 3 bases, with 12 bases sitting between them. The CDR3 sequence is CATLDGYYGYTF. CDR3 DNA: TGTGCCACCCTGGACGGATACTATGGCTACACCTTC.

This rearrangement joins TRBV5-4 to TRBJ2-5; D is unclear. The germline gives CDR1 SGHNT, CDR2 YYREEE (reference sequence). V was cut by 0 bases and J by 2 bases, with 14 bases left in between. The CDR3 spans 16 residues. The DNA of the CDR3 is TGTGCCAGCAGCTTGGGGACCCACAGATATCAAGAGACCCAGTACTTC. Its translation: CASSLGTHRYQETQYF. Complete variable domain (other parts from reference TRBV5-4 and TRBJ2-5): ETGVTQSPTHLIKTRGQQVTLRCSSQSGHNTVSWYQQALGQGPQFIFQYYREEENGRGNFPPRFSGLQFPNYSSELNVNALELDDSALYLCASSLGTHRYQETQYFGPGTRLLVL.

The CDR3 spells CASSFEWGGQGHYEQYF. The CDR3 nucleotides read TGTGCCAGCAGTTTCGAGTGGGGGGGACAGGGCCACTACGAGCAGTACTTC. The chain joins TRBV27 to TRBJ2-7, with TRBD1 matching over 9 bases. The length of the CDR3 is 17 residues. V lost 3 bases, J lost 3 bases, and 12 bases stayed unmatched. Germline values: CDR1 MNHEY, CDR2 SMNVEV (reference sequence).

The CDR3 nucleotides read TGTGCTAGTGGACGCGGGACAGGGGGGACCGGGGAGCTGTTTTTT. It specifies CASGRGTGGTGELFF. The rearrangement uses TRBV12-5 and TRBJ2-2; 11 bases map to TRBD1. The ends lost 6 bases at V and 5 bases at J; junction bases unmatched: 5. This CDR3 is built from 15 residues. Germline V gives CDR1 LGHNT, CDR2 FRNRAP.

The rearrangement uses TRBV21-1 and TRBJ2-3; the table's D call TRBD2 went unverified against the DNA. TRBV21-1 is given as a pseudogene. CDR3 size: 17 residues. CDR3 sequence reads: CASSKLILAGNTDTQYF. CDR3 bases: TGTGCCAGCAGCAAACTTATCCTAGCGGGAAACACAGATACGCAGTATTTT.

This clone was detected only a few times. The sample holds other DNA sequences that translate to the same CDR3. The rearrangement joins TRBV27 to TRBJ2-5; D may be TRBD1 (5 bases). CDR3 size: 13 residues. CDR1 MNHEY and CDR2 SMNVEV come from the germline V gene (reference sequence). V shed 3 bases and J shed 2 bases, with 7 bases lying between them. The CDR3 DNA is TGTGCCAGCAGTTTTGACAGACAAGAGACCCAGTACTTC. The encoded protein is CASSFDRQETQYF.

This chain connects TRBV29-1 to TRBJ2-3, with 9 bases matching TRBD2. The CDR3 covers 13 residues. The germline gives CDR1 SQVTM, CDR2 ANQGSEA. The V and J ends lost 7 bases and 5 bases, in that order; junction bases with no gene match: 7. CDR3 sequence reads: CSGRGGYGDTQYF. CDR3 in DNA: TGCAGCGGGCGGGGGGGATATGGAGATACGCAGTATTTT.

The rearrangement links TRBV27 to TRBJ2-1, with 8 positions matching TRBD2. V lost 5 bases and J lost 4; bases outside the gene matches: 4. This CDR3 region has 14 residues. CDR1 is MNHEY and CDR2 is SMNVEV in the germline V gene (reference sequence). The CDR3 sequence is CASSTGLGYNEQFF. The DNA of the CDR3 is TGTGCCAGCAGTACGGGACTAGGTTACAATGAGCAGTTCTTC.

The chain combines TRBV6-6 with TRBJ1-3, with a weak D call TRBD1 (5 bases). The CDR3 runs 15 residues. V was shortened by 6 bases and J by 0 bases, with 12 bases between the two germline ends. The V gene's germline CDR1 is MNHNY and CDR2 SVGAGI (reference sequence). This CDR3 reads CASSQGPYSGNTIYF. The CDR3 DNA reads TGTGCCAGCAGCCAGGGACCCTACTCTGGAAACACCATATATTTT.

The table lists this clone with a count of one. V is TRBV5-1 and J is TRBJ2-5, with D maybe TRBD1 (7 bases). Germline loops: CDR1 SGHRS, CDR2 YFSETQ. The CDR3 spans 19 residues. The V and J ends lost 0 bases and 4 bases respectively, with 25 bases between them. In DNA, the CDR3 is TGCGCCAGCAGCTTGGCCGAAGGGGGCTTGGGGCGGGACCGAGAGACCCAGTACTTC. Translation gives CASSLAEGGLGRDRETQYF.

DNA of the CDR3: TGTGCCACCTCCGACAGCTCTGGAAACACCATATATTTT. This gives the protein CATSDSSGNTIYF. V usage is TRBV28 and J usage is TRBJ1-3, with a possible D match to TRBD1 (5 bases). The germline V gene has CDR1 MDHEN and CDR2 SYDVKM. This CDR3 has 13 amino acids. With 10 bases removed from V and 0 bases from J, the gap between germline ends came to 10 bases.

This chain uses TRBV10-3 with TRBJ2-5; 10 nucleotides align to TRBD2. The germline V gene encodes CDR1 ENHRY and CDR2 SYGVKD. There are 15 residues in the CDR3. The V and J ends lost 10 bases and 4 bases, in that order; junction bases with no gene match: 12. The DNA of the CDR3 is TGTGCCACCCGGACTAGCGGAGCTTCGGGAGAGACCCAGTACTTC. As protein: CATRTSGASGETQYF.

V gene TRBV28 combines with J gene TRBJ2-7; D is possibly TRBD1 (6 bases). This CDR3 has 13 amino acids. Germline-derived CDR1 and CDR2 are MDHEN and SYDVKM. V dropped 7 bases and J dropped 5 bases, with 15 bases sitting between them. The DNA of the CDR3 is TGTGCCAGCATCCCGGGACACGAAAACGAGCAGTACTTC. Translating it yields CASIPGHENEQYF.

V gene TRBV5-6 combines with J gene TRBJ1-2, with unresolved D. Per the germline V gene, CDR1 is SGHDT and CDR2 is YYEEEE. V lost 6 bases and J lost 1, with 16 bases in between. This CDR3 has 15 amino acids. CDR3 nucleotides: TGTGCCAGCACTCCCGGGTGGAACTTTAACTATGGCTACACCTTC. It yields the protein CASTPGWNFNYGYTF.

This clone was seen once. The rearrangement joins TRBV19 to TRBJ1-2; D unresolved. Per the germline V gene, CDR1 is LNHDA and CDR2 is SQIVND (reference sequence). V lost 5 bases to trimming and J lost 3 bases, with 13 bases between them. The CDR3 loop spans 14 amino acids. The CDR3 nucleotides are TGTGCCAGTAGTGGTGAGGTTTTTCACTATGGCTACACCTTC. This sequence encodes CASSGEVFHYGYTF.

The chain recombines TRBV11-1 with TRBJ1-1; D may be TRBD1 (6 bases). This CDR3 has 14 amino acids. Between the trimmed V and J ends, which lost 5 bases and 1 base, there was a span of 11 bases. Looked up from germline, CDR1 is SGHAT and CDR2 is FQDESV (reference sequence). CDR3 in amino acids: CASSIGGENTEAFF. CDR3 coding DNA: TGTGCCAGCAGCATAGGGGGTGAGAACACTGAAGCTTTCTTT. Using reference TRBV11-1 and TRBJ1-1 for the parts outside the CDR3, the full variable domain is EAEVAQSPRYKITEKSQAVAFWCDPISGHATLYWYRQILGQGPELLVQFQDESVVDDSQLPKDRFSAERLKGVDSTLKIQPAELGDSAMYLCASSIGGENTEAFFGQGTRLTVV.

The chain recombines TRBV29-1 with TRBJ2-5; tentative D call: TRBD1 (5 bases). Deletions cut 4 bases from V and 6 bases from J, with 18 bases between. The CDR3 sequence is 14 residues long. Germline assignment: CDR1 SQVTM and CDR2 ANQGSEA. The CDR3 spells CSVVESWGVKTQYF. The CDR3 nucleotides read TGCAGCGTTGTGGAGAGTTGGGGCGTAAAGACCCAGTACTTC.